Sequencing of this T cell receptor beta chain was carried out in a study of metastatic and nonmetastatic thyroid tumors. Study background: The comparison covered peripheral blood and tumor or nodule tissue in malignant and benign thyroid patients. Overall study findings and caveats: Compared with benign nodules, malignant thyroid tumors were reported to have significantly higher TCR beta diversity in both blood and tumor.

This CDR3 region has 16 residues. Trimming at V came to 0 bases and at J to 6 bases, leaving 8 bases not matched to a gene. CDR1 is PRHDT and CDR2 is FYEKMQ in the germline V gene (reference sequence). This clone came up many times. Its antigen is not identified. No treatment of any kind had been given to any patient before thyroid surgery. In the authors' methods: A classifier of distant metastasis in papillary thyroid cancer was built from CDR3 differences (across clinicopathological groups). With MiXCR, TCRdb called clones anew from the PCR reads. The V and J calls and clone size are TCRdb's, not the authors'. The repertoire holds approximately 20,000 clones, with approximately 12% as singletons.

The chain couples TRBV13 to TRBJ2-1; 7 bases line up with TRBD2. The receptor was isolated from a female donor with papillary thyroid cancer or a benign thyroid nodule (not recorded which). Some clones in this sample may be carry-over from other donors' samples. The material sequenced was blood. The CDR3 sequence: CASSLGFSGKGNEQFF. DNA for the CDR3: TGTGCCAGCAGCTTAGGCTTCAGCGGGAAAGGCAATGAGCAGTTCTTC.